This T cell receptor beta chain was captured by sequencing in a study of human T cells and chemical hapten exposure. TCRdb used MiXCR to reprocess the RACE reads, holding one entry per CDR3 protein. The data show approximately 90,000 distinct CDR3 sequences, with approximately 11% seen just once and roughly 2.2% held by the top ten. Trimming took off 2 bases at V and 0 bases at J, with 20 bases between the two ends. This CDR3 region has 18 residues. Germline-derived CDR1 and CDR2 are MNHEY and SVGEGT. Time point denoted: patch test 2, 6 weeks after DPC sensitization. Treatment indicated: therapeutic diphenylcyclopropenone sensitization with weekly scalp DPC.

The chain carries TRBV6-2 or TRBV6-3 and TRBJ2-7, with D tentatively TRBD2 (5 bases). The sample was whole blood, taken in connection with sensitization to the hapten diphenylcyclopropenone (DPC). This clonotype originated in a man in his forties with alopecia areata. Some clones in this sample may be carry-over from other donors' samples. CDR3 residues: CASSYGLLRGGSSYEQYF. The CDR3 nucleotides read TGTGCCAGCAGTTACGGGCTGCTACGGGGTGGAAGCTCCTACGAGCAGTACTTC.